The rows below give T cell receptor beta chains drawn from one sample of a study of blood T cell repertoires in COVID-19. Assay: immunoSEQ multiplex PCR; the TCRdb copy retains only in-frame clones and omits some. The sample carries a few hundred thousand clones, 80% to 90% recorded once. Sequencing was carried out using peripheral blood. The receptors stem from a man older than 75 with acute or convalescent COVID-19. Both conserved end residues are part of each CDR3. Fields, in order: V gene, J gene, clone size, D gene, CDR3 length, CDR3 DNA, CDR3 protein. A D gene is named only where the DNA matches it firmly. Size is omitted from some rows. Given values are once, few, many or a class for expanded clones.

TRBV7-2	TRBJ2-5	.	TRBD2	16	TGTGCCAGCAGCTCAATAGCGGGAAGGAGCCAAGAGACCCAGTACTTC	CASSSIAGRSQETQYF
TRBV5-6	TRBJ2-1	few	TRBD1	17	TGTGCCAGCAGCTCTGGGACAGGATGGAACTCCTACAATGAGCAGTTCTTC	CASSSGTGWNSYNEQFF
TRBV2	TRBJ2-7	.	.	14	TGTGCCAGCAGTGGAGGGGGTAGGACCTACGAGCAGTACTTC	CASSGGGRTYEQYF
TRBV3-1/TRBV3-2	TRBJ1-5	.	TRBD1	17	TGTGCCAGCAGCCAAGACCCGGACAGGGCGAGGTGGCAGCCCCAGCATTTT	CASSQDPDRARWQPQHF
TRBV9	TRBJ1-4	.	TRBD1	16	TGTGCCAGCAGCGTAGATGGACAGGGGGCGGGTGAAAAACTGTTTTTT	CASSVDGQGAGEKLFF
TRBV13	TRBJ2-1	.	.	15	TGTGCCAGCAGCCGGGGGTCAAGCTCCTACAATGAGCAGTTCTTC	CASSRGSSSYNEQFF
TRBV5-1	TRBJ1-3	.	.	15	TGCGCCAGCAGCTTGGACGGTAGCTCTGGAAACACCATATATTTT	CASSLDGSSGNTIYF
TRBV3-1/TRBV3-2	TRBJ1-2	.	TRBD1	15	TGTGCCAGCACCCAGCGTCAGGGACAGGGAGGCGGCTACACCTTC	CASTQRQGQGGGYTF
TRBV28	TRBJ2-7	once	TRBD2	13	TGTGCCAGCACCAATGGCCTAGCGGGGGTTCTTTACTTC	CASTNGLAGVLYF
TRBV4-1	TRBJ1-5	.	.	19	TGCGCCAGCAGTCAAGGAGGCGGGGGCTTAACTTATAGCAATCAGCCCCAGCATTTT	CASSQGGGGLTYSNQPQHF
TRBV6-5	TRBJ1-2	.	.	11	TGTGCCAGCAGTAACAGGGTTGGCTACACCTTC	CASSNRVGYTF
TRBV6-2/TRBV6-3	TRBJ2-1	.	.	13	TGTGCCAGCAGTTACACTAGGCATAATGAGCAGTTCTTC	CASSYTRHNEQFF
TRBV28	TRBJ2-3	.	.	14	TGTGCCAGCAGCGAACCTAGCGGCACAGATACGCAGTATTTT	CASSEPSGTDTQYF
TRBV5-1	TRBJ1-6	.	TRBD1	16	TGCGCCAGCAGCTTGAGAGGGGGCGAGGCTAATTCACCCCTCCACTTT	CASSLRGGEANSPLHF
TRBV5-5	TRBJ1-5	.	TRBD1	14	TGTGCCAGCAGCTCGGGACAGGGTAATCAGCCCCAGCATTTT	CASSSGQGNQPQHF
TRBV19	TRBJ1-2	.	.	15	TGTGCCAGTTCTTACAGGGATGGTCTGAACTATGGCTACACCTTC	CASSYRDGLNYGYTF
TRBV7-2	TRBJ1-4	.	TRBD1	17	TGTGCCAGCAGCTTAGTAGGACAGGGGGCAACTAATGAAAAACTGTTTTTT	CASSLVGQGATNEKLFF
TRBV7-9	TRBJ1-5	few	.	13	TGTGCCAGCAGCTCACAGGGTAGGGAGCCCCAGCATTTT	CASSSQGREPQHF
TRBV2	TRBJ1-6	.	.	14	TGTGCCAGCAGTGAACGCAGGGCAAATTCACCCCTCCACTTT	CASSERRANSPLHF
TRBV5-6	TRBJ1-2	few	.	14	TGTGCCAGCAGCTTGGGGCAGGCCAACTATGGCTACACCTTC	CASSLGQANYGYTF
TRBV4-1	TRBJ2-7	.	.	15	TGCGCCAGCAGCCAAGTAACGGGAGTACGGAACGAGCAGTACTTC	CASSQVTGVRNEQYF
TRBV14	TRBJ2-1	.	.	15	TGTGCCAGCAGCCAAGTAATCGCGGGCGACAATGAGCAGTTCTTC	CASSQVIAGDNEQFF
TRBV3-1/TRBV3-2	TRBJ2-1	.	TRBD2	16	TGTGCCAGCACCTTTGGGACTAGCGGGAGTTTAGATGAGCAGTTCTTC	CASTFGTSGSLDEQFF
TRBV4-3	TRBJ2-3	.	.	15	TGCGCCAGCAGCCAAGAACAGGGTCAAGTTGATACGCAGTATTTT	CASSQEQGQVDTQYF
TRBV5-1	TRBJ2-3	.	.	13	TGCGCCAGCAGCTGGAGTGGCACAGATACGCAGTATTTT	CASSWSGTDTQYF
TRBV5-6	TRBJ2-5	once	TRBD1	13	TGTGCCAGCAGCCCGGGACAGCAAGAGACCCAGTACTTC	CASSPGQQETQYF
TRBV7-8	TRBJ2-1	.	.	13	TGTGCCAGCAGCCGGGCCCCGTACAATGAGCAGTTCTTC	CASSRAPYNEQFF
TRBV19	TRBJ2-7	.	TRBD1	14	TGTGCCAGTACCAGGGACAGATCGGGCTACGAGCAGTACTTC	CASTRDRSGYEQYF
TRBV24-1	TRBJ2-3	.	TRBD2	16	TGTGCCACCAGTGGGCCTAGCGGGACGGGAGTAGATACGCAGTATTTT	CATSGPSGTGVDTQYF
TRBV10-3	TRBJ1-5	.	.	13	TGTGCCTCACAGCTAACTAGCAATCAGCCCCAGCATTTT	CASQLTSNQPQHF
TRBV5-4	TRBJ1-2	.	TRBD1	16	TGTGCCAGCAGCCAGCCCGACAGGGAGCTTAGCGATGGCTACACCTTC	CASSQPDRELSDGYTF
TRBV18	TRBJ2-5	once	.	12	TGTGCCAGCTCACCTTCCAAAGAGACTCAGTACTTC	CASSPSKETQYF
TRBV28	TRBJ2-7	few	TRBD2	14	TGTGCCAGCAGTCCTGGCGGACTAGCCTACGAGCAGTACTTC	CASSPGGLAYEQYF
TRBV18	TRBJ1-4	.	.	14	TGTGCCAGCTCACCACTTGGACTTAGAGAAAAACTGTTTTTT	CASSPLGLREKLFF
TRBV29-1	TRBJ1-4	once	.	14	TGCAGCGTTGAAGTATCGGGGGTTAATGAAAAACTGTTTTTT	CSVEVSGVNEKLFF
TRBV7-8	TRBJ2-5	.	TRBD2	15	TGTGCCAGCAGCTTGAGCGGGGGGGACCAAGAGACCCAGTACTTC	CASSLSGGDQETQYF
TRBV7-6	TRBJ2-2	.	TRBD1	16	TGTGCCAGCAGCAGGGGGACAGGGGGCAACACCGGGGAGCTGTTTTTT	CASSRGTGGNTGELFF
TRBV5-6	TRBJ1-2	.	.	16	TGTGCCAGCAGCTTGGGTTCCAGGGGAGCTAACTATGGCTACACCTTC	CASSLGSRGANYGYTF
TRBV19	TRBJ1-2	.	.	14	TGTGCCAGTAGTTTTTCCTCTCGCGACTATGGCTACACCTTC	CASSFSSRDYGYTF
TRBV6-2/TRBV6-3	TRBJ1-3	.	.	15	TGTGCCAGCAGTTACTTGGCAGCGCCTGGAAACACCATATATTTT	CASSYLAAPGNTIYF
TRBV7-2	TRBJ1-5	.	.	16	TGTGCCAGCAGCTTGCGGGGGCCCGGGAGCAATCAGCCCCAGCATTTT	CASSLRGPGSNQPQHF
TRBV29-1	TRBJ1-2	.	.	13	TGCAGCGTTATCGGACAGCTTAACTATGGCTACACCTTC	CSVIGQLNYGYTF
TRBV15	TRBJ2-7	.	TRBD1	15	TGTGCCACCAGCAGGGACAGGTGGAGCTCCTACGAGCAGTACTTC	CATSRDRWSSYEQYF
TRBV28	TRBJ1-1	.	TRBD1	15	TGTGCCAGCAGTTTATGGGGACAGATGAACACTGAAGCTTTCTTT	CASSLWGQMNTEAFF
TRBV3-1/TRBV3-2	TRBJ1-2	.	.	15	TGTGCCAGCAGCCAAGATCATCAGGGAAACTATGGCTACACCTTC	CASSQDHQGNYGYTF
TRBV18	TRBJ1-2	few	.	17	TGTGCCAGCTCACCCCTACAATCGGACAGCCCGGCTGGTGGCTACACCTTC	CASSPLQSDSPAGGYTF
TRBV9	TRBJ2-1	.	TRBD2	15	TGTGCCAGCAGCGTAGCGACTAGCGGAGGGCATGAGCAGTTCTTC	CASSVATSGGHEQFF
TRBV19	TRBJ1-2	.	.	14	TGTGCCAGTAGTACACAGATTACTAACTATGGCTACACCTTC	CASSTQITNYGYTF
TRBV12-3/TRBV12-4	TRBJ2-7	.	.	12	TGTGCCAGCAGTTTAGGGAGGACAGTGCAGGACTTC	CASSLGRTVQDF
TRBV5-4	TRBJ2-5	.	TRBD2	15	TGTGCCAGCAGCTTTAAGCGGGGGGGCGGAGAGACCCAGTACTTC	CASSFKRGGGETQYF
TRBV7-3	TRBJ2-1	.	TRBD2	15	TGTGCCAGCAGCTTAGGACTAGCGCTCTACAATGAGCAGTTCTTC	CASSLGLALYNEQFF
TRBV7-2	TRBJ2-3	.	.	12	TGTGCCAGCAGCCTGTTTACAGATACGCAGTATTTT	CASSLFTDTQYF
TRBV6-5	TRBJ1-5	.	TRBD1	14	TGTGCCAGTACAAGCTCGACAGGGAATCAGCCCCAGCATTTT	CASTSSTGNQPQHF
TRBV7-3	TRBJ2-7	few	TRBD2	17	TGTGCCAGCAGCCTGTGGACTAGCGGGGATACCTCCTACGAGCAGTACTTC	CASSLWTSGDTSYEQYF
TRBV10-2	TRBJ1-1	.	.	15	TGCGCCAGCAGTGAGGGTCGGACAGCTCTTACTGAAGCTTTCTTT	CASSEGRTALTEAFF
TRBV7-2	TRBJ1-6	.	.	15	TGTGCCAGCAGCTTAGCAGGGCGGGGTAATTCACCCCTCCACTTT	CASSLAGRGNSPLHF
TRBV7-6	TRBJ1-1	.	.	16	TGTGCCAGCAGCTCTAGCAACCAGGCCCCGGGAGCTGAAGCTTTCTTT	CASSSSNQAPGAEAFF
TRBV21-1	TRBJ1-4	.	.	18	TGTGCCAGCAGCAAACAGGGGAGATGTGGAAGGACTAATGAAAAACTGTTTTTT	CASSKQGRCGRTNEKLFF
TRBV9	TRBJ2-1	.	TRBD2	17	TGTGCCAGCAGCCCTTTTAGCGGGGGCCCTTCCTACAATGAGCAGTTCTTC	CASSPFSGGPSYNEQFF